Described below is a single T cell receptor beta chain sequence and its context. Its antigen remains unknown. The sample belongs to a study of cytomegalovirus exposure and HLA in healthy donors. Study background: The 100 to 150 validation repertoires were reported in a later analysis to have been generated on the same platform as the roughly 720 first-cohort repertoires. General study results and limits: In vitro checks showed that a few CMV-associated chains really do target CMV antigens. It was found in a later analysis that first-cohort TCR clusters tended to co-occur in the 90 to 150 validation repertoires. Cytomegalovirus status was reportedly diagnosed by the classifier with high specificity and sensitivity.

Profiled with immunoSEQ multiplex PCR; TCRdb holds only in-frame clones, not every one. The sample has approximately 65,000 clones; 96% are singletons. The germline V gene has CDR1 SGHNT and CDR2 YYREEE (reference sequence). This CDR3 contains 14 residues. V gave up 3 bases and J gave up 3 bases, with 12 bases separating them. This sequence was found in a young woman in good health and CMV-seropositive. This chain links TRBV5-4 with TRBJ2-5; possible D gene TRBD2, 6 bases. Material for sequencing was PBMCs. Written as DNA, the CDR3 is TGTGCCAGCAGCTCCCGGGAGATAGAAGAGACCCAGTACTTC. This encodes CASSSREIEETQYF.